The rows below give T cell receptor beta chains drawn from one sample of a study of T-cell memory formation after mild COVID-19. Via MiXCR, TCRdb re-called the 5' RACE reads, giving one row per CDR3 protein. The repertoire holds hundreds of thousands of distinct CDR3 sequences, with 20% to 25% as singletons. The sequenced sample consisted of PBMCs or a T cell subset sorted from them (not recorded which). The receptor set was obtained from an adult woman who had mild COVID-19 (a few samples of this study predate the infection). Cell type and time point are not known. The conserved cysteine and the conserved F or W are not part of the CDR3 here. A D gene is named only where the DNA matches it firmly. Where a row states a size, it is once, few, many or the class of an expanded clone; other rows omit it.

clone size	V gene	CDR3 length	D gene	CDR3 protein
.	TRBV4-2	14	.	ASSSTGNAGANVLT
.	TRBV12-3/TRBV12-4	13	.	ASSFWGRSQETQY
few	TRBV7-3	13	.	ASSLTGVGYNEQF
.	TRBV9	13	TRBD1	ASSVEERGLDTQY
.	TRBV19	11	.	ASNVGGGYGYT
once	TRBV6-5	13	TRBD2	ASGPSGSRYNEQF
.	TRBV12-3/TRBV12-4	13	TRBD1	ASSSGTGTSYEQY
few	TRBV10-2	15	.	ASSEEAGADSSYGYT
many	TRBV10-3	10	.	ASSDGNYGYT
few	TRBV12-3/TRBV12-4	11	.	ASAQGGGTEAF
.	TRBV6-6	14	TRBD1	ASSYSTDRGPKTQY
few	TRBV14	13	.	ASSPWAATNEKLF
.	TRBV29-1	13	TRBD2	SVESALASNNEQF
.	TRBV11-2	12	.	ASNLSIRRGIQY
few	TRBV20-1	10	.	SARYDSYEQY
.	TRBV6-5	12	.	ASSYSSGKKTQY
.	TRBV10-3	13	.	AISVGVDINYGYT
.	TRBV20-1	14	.	SAREIARGLKNIQY
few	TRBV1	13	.	TSSQPLEKGDTQY
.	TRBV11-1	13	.	ASRSRDGGSYEQY
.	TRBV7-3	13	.	ASSSFGDSTDTQY
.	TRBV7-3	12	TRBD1	ASLRQGENSPLH
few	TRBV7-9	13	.	ASSLVGPYPNEQF
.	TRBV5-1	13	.	ASIEGGAGANVLT
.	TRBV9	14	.	ASSVGQAIPTDTQY
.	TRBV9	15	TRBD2	ASSDVGTSGGQETQY
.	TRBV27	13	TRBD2	ASRIAGGLTDTQY
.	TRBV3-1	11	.	ASSQGQSYGYT
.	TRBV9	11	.	ASSAQQNYEQY
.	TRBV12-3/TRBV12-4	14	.	ASSPLRQQLMKNCF
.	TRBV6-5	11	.	ASRPGSSYEQY
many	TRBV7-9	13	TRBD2	ASNIGLAGNNEQF
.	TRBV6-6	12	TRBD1	ASSYRDRDYEQY
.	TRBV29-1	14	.	SAKGRAGRLNTEAF
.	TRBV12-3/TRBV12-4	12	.	ASRASARANEQF
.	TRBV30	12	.	AWSRTETNYGYT
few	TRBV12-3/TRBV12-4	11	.	ASSLMLGSEAF
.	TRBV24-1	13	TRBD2	ATSDPRTSGNEQF
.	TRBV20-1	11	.	SARVLQGYEQY
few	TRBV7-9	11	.	ASSGEKALEQY
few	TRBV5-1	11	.	ASSLAMGREQF
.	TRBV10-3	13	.	AISESGEVRVIQY
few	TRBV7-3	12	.	ASSPMAHGDTQY
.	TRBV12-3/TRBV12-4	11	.	ASRGQDKYEAF
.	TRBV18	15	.	ASSLTPGSSGANVLT
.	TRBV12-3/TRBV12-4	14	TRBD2	ASSRGLAGEAGELF
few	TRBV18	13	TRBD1	ASSAQGESSYEQY
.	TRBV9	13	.	ASSVGPQEHQPQH
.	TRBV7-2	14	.	ASSTWTEPSPYEQY